The TCR beta chain under discussion was sequenced for a study of T cell changes during pregnancy in multiple sclerosis. The ends were cut back, 5 bases at V and 4 bases at J, with 18 bases in the middle. This CDR3 region has 15 residues. The germline V gene encodes CDR1 MDHEN and CDR2 SYDVKM. Method: immunoSEQ multiplex PCR; TCRdb's copy keeps in-frame clones and lacks some. The table lists around 39,000 clones, about 88% of them singletons. This clone was seen once. The chain joins TRBV28 to TRBJ2-7; a possible D gene is TRBD2 (6 bases). This TCR derives from a female donor with multiple sclerosis, enrolled in a pregnancy study. The source material was CD4+ T cells from peripheral blood mononuclear cells, sampled before pregnancy. CDR3 sequence reads: CASSAPGTSRYEQYF. CDR3 in DNA: TGTGCCAGCAGTGCCCCCGGGACTTCACGATACGAGCAGTACTTC.